The clone carrying this TCR beta chain was found a few times. Its antigen remains unidentified. The CDR3 covers 13 residues. Germline V lookup: CDR1 SGHDT, CDR2 YYEEEE. Trimming shortened V by 7 bases and J by 5 bases, and 15 bases separated the two germline ends. The sample belongs to a study of T cells after yellow fever vaccination. General study points: Only a minor proportion of clonotypes was detected across both CD4 and CD8 compartments.

UMIs and a universal primer site were added when TCR cDNA was made by 5'RACE template switching. TCRdb re-called the 5' RACE reads with MiXCR, one entry per CDR3 protein. The sample has 300,000 to 400,000 distinct CDR3 sequences; around 12% are singletons. The chain links TRBV5-6 to TRBJ2-5; weak D call: TRBD1 (5 bases). The clonotype was recovered from a man aged 18-30 years who received the YFV17D yellow fever vaccine. The source material was CD4+ T cells sorted from PBMCs, sampled 15 days after the yellow fever booster vaccination. As DNA, the CDR3 is TGTGCCAGCGGGGCGCAACCCCGGGAGACCCAGTACTTC. This gives the protein CASGAQPRETQYF.